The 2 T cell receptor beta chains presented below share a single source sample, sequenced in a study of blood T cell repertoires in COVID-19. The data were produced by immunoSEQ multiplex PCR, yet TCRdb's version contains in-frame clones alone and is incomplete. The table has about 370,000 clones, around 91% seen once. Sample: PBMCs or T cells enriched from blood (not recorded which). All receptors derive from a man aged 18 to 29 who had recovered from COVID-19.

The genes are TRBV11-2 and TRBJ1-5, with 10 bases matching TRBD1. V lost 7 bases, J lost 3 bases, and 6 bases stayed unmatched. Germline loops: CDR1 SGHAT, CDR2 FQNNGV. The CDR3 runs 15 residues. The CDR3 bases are TGTGCCAGCACCCCGGGACAGGGGATCAATCAGCCCCAGCATTTT. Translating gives CASTPGQGINQPQHF. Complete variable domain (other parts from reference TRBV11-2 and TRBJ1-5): EAGVAQSPRYKIIEKRQSVAFWCNPISGHATLYWYQQILGQGPKLLIQFQNNGVVDDSQLPKDRFSAERLKGVDSTLKIQPAKLEDSAVYLCASTPGQGINQPQHFGDGTRLSIL.

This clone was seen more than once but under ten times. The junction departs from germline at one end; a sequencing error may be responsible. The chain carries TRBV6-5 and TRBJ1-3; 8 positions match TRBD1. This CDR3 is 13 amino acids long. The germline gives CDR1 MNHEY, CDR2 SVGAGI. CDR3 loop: CASRGLFGNTIYF. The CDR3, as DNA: TGTGCTAGCAGGGGGCTATTTGGAAACACCATATATTTT.